The 3 T cell receptor beta chains presented below share a single source sample, sequenced in a study of CD8+ T cells in alopecia areata. cDNA serving as the sequencing template came from extracted, reverse transcribed RNA. Sequenced by immunoSEQ multiplex PCR; TCRdb stores in-frame clones only, minus some. The sample holds about 200,000 clones, roughly 50% seen once. Sequencing was performed on CD8+ T cells sorted from blood. The receptors shown here come from a human donor in good health.

The chain carries TRBV5-4 and TRBJ2-2; D is unclear. CDR1 and CDR2 (germline): SGHNT, YYREEE (reference sequence). Trimming removed 2 bases from V and 3 bases from J, with 2 bases in between. CDR3 length: 12 amino acids. CDR3 coding DNA: TGTGCCAGCAGCTTATACACCGGGGAGCTGTTTTTT. This sequence encodes CASSLYTGELFF.

In this sample, this clone turned up a few times. The chain couples TRBV21-1 to TRBJ2-7; TRBD1 is the table's D call and was not checked against the DNA. TRBV21-1 is an annotated pseudogene. The CDR3 covers 14 residues. CDR3 in DNA: TGTGCCAGCAGCAAAAAAACAGGGATCTACGAGCAGTACTTC. Its protein product is CASSKKTGIYEQYF.

This rearrangement joins TRBV4-1 to TRBJ1-1, with a weak D call TRBD1 (6 bases). Per germline, CDR1 MGHRA and CDR2 YSYEKL. Between the trimmed V and J ends, which lost 4 bases and 11 bases, there was a span of 14 bases. CDR3 length: 12 amino acids. The CDR3 DNA reads TGCGCCAGCAGCCCGACCGGGGGCCGGGCTTTCTTT. Translation gives CASSPTGGRAFF.